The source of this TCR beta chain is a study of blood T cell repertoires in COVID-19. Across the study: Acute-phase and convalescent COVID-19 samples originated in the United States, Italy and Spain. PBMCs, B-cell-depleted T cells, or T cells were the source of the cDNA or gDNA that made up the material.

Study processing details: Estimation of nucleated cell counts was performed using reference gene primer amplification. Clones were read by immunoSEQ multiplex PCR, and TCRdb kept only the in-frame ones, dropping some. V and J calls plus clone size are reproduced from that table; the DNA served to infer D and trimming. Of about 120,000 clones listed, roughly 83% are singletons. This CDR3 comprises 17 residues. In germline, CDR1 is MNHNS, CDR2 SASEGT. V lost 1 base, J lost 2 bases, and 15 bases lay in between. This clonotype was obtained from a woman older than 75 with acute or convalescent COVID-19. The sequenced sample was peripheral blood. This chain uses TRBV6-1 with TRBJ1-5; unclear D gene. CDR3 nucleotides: TGTGCCAGCAGTGAAGATTCCTACGGTAAAGGCAATCAGCCCCAGCATTTT. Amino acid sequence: CASSEDSYGKGNQPQHF.